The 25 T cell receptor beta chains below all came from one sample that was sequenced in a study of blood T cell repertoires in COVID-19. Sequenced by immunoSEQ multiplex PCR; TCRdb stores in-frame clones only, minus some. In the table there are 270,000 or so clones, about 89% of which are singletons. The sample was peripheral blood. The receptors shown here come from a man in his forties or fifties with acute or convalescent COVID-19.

Here the CDR3 DNA reads TGTGCCAGCAGCTTAGATTTCGGGAGTCATGGATACGAGCAGTACTTC. Its translation is CASSLDFGSHGYEQYF. The chain couples TRBV7-9 to TRBJ2-7, with a tentative D call TRBD2 (6 bases). The CDR3 totals 16 residues. V was cut by 1 base and J by 4 bases, with 17 bases left in between. CDR1 is SEHNR and CDR2 is FQNEAQ in the germline V gene (reference sequence).

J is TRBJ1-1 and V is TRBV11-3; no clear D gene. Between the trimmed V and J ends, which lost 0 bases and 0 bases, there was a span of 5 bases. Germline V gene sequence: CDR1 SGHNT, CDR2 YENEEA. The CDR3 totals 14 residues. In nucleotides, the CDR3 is TGTGCCAGCAGCTTAGACTACCTGAACACTGAAGCTTTCTTT. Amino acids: CASSLDYLNTEAFF.

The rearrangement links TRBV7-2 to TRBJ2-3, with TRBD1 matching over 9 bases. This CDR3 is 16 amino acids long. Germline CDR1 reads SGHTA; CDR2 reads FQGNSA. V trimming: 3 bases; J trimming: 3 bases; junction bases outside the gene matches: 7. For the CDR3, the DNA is TGTGCCAGCAGCTTCCTACAGGGGGCGAGGACAGATACGCAGTATTTT. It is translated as CASSFLQGARTDTQYF.

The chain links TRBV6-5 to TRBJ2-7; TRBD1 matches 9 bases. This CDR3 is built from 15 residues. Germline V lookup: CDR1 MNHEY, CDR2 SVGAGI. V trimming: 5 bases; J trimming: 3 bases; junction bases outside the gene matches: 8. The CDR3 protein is CASSPEGTGRYEQYF. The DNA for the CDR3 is TGTGCCAGCAGTCCCGAGGGGACAGGGCGCTACGAGCAGTACTTC.

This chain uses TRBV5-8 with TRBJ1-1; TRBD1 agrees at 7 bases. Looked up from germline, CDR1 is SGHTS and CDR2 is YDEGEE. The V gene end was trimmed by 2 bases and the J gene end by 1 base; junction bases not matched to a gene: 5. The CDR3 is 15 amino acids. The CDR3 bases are TGTGCCAGCAGCTTCACAGGGGCGAGGAACACTGAAGCTTTCTTT. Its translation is CASSFTGARNTEAFF.

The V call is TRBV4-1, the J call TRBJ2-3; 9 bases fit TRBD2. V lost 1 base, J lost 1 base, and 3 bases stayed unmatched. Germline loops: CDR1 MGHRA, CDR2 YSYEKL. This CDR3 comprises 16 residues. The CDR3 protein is CASSQGGGAGTDTQYF. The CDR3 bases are TGCGCCAGCAGCCAAGGCGGGGGGGCCGGCACAGATACGCAGTATTTT.

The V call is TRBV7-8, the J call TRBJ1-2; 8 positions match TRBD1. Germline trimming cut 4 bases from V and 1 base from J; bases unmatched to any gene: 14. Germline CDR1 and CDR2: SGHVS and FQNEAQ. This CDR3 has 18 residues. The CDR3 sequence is CASSSRQGMETLNYGYTF. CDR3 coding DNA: TGTGCCAGCAGCTCTAGACAGGGGATGGAAACCCTTAACTATGGCTACACCTTC. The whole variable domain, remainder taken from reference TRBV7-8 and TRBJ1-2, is GAGVSQSPRYKVAKRGQDVALRCDPISGHVSLFWYQQALGQGPEFLTYFQNEAQLDKSGLPSDRFFAERPEGSVSTLKIQRTQQEDSAVYLCASSSRQGMETLNYGYTFGSGTRLTVV.

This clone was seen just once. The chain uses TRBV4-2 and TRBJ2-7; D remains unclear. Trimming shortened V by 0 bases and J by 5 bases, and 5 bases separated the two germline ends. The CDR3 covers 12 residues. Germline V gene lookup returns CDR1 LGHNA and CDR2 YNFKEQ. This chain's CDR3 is CASSQDRNEQYF. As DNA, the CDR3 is TGTGCCAGCAGCCAAGATAGAAACGAGCAGTACTTC.

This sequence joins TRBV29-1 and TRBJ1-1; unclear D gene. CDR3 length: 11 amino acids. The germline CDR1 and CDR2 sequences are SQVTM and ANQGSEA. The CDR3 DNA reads TGCATAGGCCTCCGGGGCACTGAAGCTTTCTTT. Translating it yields CIGLRGTEAFF.

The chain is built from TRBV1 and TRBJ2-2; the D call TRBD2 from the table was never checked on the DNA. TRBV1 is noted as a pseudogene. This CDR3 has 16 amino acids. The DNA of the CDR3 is TGCACCAGCAGCCAAGGGAGGTCGACAAACACCGGGGAGCTGTTTTTT. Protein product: CTSSQGRSTNTGELFF.

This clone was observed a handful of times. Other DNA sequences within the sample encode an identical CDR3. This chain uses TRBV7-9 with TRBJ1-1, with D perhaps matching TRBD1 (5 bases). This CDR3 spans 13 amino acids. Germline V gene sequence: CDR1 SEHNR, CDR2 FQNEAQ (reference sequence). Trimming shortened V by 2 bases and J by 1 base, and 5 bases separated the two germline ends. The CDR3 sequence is CASSLQGNTEAFF. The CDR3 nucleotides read TGTGCCAGCAGCTTACAGGGGAACACTGAAGCTTTCTTT.

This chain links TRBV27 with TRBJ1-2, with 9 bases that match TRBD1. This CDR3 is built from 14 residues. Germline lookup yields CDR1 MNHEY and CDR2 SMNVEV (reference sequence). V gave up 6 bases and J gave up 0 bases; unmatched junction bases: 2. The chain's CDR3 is CASSRQGANYGYTF. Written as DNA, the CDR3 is TGTGCCAGCAGCCGACAGGGGGCTAACTATGGCTACACCTTC.

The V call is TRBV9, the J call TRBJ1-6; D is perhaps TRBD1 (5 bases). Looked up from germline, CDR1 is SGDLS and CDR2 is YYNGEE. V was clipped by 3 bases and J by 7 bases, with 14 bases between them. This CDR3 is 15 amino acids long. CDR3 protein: CASSARGRDNSPLHF. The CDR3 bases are TGTGCCAGCAGCGCGCGGGGCAGGGACAATTCACCCCTCCACTTT.

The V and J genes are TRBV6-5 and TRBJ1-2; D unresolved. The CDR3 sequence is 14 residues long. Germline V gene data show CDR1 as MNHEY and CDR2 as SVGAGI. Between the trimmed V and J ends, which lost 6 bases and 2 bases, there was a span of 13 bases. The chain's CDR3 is CASSRLDPNYGYTF. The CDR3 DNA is TGTGCCAGCAGCCGACTCGACCCCAACTATGGCTACACCTTC.

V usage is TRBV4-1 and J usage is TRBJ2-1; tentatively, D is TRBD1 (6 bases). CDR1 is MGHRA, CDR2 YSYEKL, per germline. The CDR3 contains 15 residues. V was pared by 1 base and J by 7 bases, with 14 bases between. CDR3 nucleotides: TGCGCCAGCAGCCAAGGGTACACAGGGATGAATGAGCAGTTCTTC. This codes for CASSQGYTGMNEQFF.

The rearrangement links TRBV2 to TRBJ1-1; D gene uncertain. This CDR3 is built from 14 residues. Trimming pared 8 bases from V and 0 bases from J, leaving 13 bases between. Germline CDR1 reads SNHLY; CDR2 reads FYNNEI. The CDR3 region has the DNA TGTGCCAGCGTCACAGAGCTTTTGAACACTGAAGCTTTCTTT. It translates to CASVTELLNTEAFF.

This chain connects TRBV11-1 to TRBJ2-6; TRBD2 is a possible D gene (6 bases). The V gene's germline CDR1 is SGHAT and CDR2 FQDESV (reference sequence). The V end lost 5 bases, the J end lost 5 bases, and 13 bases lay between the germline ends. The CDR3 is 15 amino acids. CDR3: CASSPSGSRANVLTF. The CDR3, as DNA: TGTGCCAGCAGCCCCAGCGGGTCCCGGGCCAACGTCCTGACTTTC.

Here the CDR3 reads CASSNGGGNSPLHF. CDR3 in DNA: TGTGCCAGCAGCAACGGGGGGGGGAATTCACCCCTCCACTTT. The chain is built from TRBV6-5 and TRBJ1-6; possible D gene TRBD1, 5 bases. The CDR3 has 14 amino acids. Germline CDR1 is MNHEY and CDR2 is SVGAGI. V was shortened by 6 bases and J by 7 bases, with 13 bases between the two germline ends.

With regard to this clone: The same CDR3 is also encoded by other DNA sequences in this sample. As DNA, the CDR3 is TGCGCCAGCAGTACCGGGACAGTTAATGAAAAACTGTTTTTT. Translation gives CASSTGTVNEKLFF. The chain couples TRBV5-1 to TRBJ1-4; 7 bases are a match to TRBD1. Germline V CDR1 and CDR2: SGHRS, YFSETQ. V was pared by 5 bases and J by 4 bases, with 5 bases of the junction left unmatched. The CDR3 length is 14 residues.

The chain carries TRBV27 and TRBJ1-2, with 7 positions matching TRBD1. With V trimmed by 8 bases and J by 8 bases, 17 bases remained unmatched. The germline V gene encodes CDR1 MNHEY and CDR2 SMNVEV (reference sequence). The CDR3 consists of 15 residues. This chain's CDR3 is CASLTRQGSLYGYTF. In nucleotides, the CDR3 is TGTGCCAGCTTGACCCGACAGGGATCTCTCTACGGCTACACCTTC.

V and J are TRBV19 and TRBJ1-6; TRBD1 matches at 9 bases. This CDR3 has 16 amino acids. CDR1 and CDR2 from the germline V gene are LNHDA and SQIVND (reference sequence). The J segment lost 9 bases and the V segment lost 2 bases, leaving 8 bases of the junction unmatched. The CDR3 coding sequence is TGTGCCAGTAGTATACTACAGGGGGCGAGTGGTTCACCCCTCCACTTT. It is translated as CASSILQGASGSPLHF.

CDR3: CASSTGHFLNYGYTF. The CDR3, as DNA: TGTGCCAGTAGTACGGGACACTTCCTCAACTATGGCTACACCTTC. This rearrangement joins TRBV19 to TRBJ1-2; possibly TRBD1 for D (6 bases). This CDR3 has 15 amino acids. V lost 4 bases and J 2 bases, leaving 14 bases between the germline ends. The germline CDR1 and CDR2 sequences are LNHDA and SQIVND (reference sequence).

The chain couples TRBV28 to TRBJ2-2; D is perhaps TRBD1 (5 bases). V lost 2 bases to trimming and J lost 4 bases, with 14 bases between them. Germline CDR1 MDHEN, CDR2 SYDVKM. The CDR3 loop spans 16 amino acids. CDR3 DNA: TGTGCCAGCAGTTTAAGACACCAGGGAAGCACCGGGGAGCTGTTTTTT. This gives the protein CASSLRHQGSTGELFF.

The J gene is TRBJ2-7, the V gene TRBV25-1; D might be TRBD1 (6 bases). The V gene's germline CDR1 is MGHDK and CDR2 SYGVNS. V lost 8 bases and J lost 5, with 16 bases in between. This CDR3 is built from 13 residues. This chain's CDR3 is CASGTPRGHEQYF. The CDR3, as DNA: TGTGCCAGCGGGACACCCCGGGGACACGAGCAGTACTTC.

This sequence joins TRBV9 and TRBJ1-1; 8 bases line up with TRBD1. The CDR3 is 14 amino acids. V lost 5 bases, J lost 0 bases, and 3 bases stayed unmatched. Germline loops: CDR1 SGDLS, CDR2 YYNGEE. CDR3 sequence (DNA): TGTGCCAGCAGTGGACAGGGCGTGAACACTGAAGCTTTCTTT. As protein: CASSGQGVNTEAFF. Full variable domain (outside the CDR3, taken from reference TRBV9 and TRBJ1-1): DSGVTQTPKHLITATGQRVTLRCSPRSGDLSVYWYQQSLDQGLQFLIQYYNGEERAKGNILERFSAQQFPDLHSELNLSSLELGDSALYFCASSGQGVNTEAFFGQGTRLTVV.